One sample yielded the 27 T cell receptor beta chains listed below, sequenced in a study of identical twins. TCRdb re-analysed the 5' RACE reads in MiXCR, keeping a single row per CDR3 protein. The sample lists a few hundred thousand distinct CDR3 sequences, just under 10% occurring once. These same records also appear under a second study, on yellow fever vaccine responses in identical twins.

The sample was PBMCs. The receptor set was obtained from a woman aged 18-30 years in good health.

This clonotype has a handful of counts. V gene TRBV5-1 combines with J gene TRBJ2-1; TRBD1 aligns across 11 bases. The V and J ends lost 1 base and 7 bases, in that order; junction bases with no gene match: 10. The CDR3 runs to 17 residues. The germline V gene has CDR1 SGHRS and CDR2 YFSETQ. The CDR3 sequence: CASSLSFVGQGANEQFF. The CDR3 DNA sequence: TGCGCCAGCAGCTTGAGTTTCGTTGGACAGGGGGCTAATGAGCAGTTCTTC.

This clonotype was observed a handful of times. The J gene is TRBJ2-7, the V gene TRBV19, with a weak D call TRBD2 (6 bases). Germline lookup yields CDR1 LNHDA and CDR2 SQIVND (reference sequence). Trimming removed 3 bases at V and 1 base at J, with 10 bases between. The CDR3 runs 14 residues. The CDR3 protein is CASSIQGLSYEQYF. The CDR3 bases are TGTGCCAGTAGTATTCAGGGACTTTCCTACGAGCAGTACTTC.

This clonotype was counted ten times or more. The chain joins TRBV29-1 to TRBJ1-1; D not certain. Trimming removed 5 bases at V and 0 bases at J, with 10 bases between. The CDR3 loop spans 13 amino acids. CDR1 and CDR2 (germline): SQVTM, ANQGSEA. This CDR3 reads CSVSDGLNTEAFF. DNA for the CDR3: TGCAGCGTTTCGGACGGATTGAACACTGAAGCTTTCTTT.

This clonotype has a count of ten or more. CDR3 nucleotides: TGTGCCAGCAGCTTAGGAGCAGATACGCAGTATTTT. It encodes CASSLGADTQYF. The rearrangement joins TRBV7-9 to TRBJ2-3; D is ambiguous. The CDR3 runs 12 residues. Germline V lookup: CDR1 SEHNR, CDR2 FQNEAQ (reference sequence). Trimming shortened V by 1 base and J by 4 bases, and 3 bases separated the two germline ends. Based on the CDR3 plus reference TRBV7-9 and TRBJ2-3, the full variable domain is DTGVSQNPRHKITKRGQNVTFRCDPISEHNRLYWYRQTLGQGPEFLTYFQNEAQLEKSRLLSDRFSAERPKGSFSTLEIQRTEQGDSAMYLCASSLGADTQYFGPGTRLTVL.

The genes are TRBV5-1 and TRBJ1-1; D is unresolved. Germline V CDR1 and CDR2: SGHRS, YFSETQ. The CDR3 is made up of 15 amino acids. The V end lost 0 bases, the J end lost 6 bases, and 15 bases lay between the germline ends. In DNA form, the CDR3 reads TGCGCCAGCAGCTTGGACCCCACCTCAGGCGCTGAAGCTTTCTTT. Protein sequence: CASSLDPTSGAEAFF.

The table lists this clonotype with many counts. The CDR3 DNA reads as TGCGCCAGCAGCCAAGAACTAGCCGAGGTCTACGAGCAGTACTTC. Its translation: CASSQELAEVYEQYF. V usage is TRBV4-3 and J usage is TRBJ2-7; tentative D call: TRBD2 (6 bases). This CDR3 region has 15 residues. V lost 0 bases and J lost 3, with 12 bases in between. CDR1 is LGHNA and CDR2 is YSLEER in the germline V gene.

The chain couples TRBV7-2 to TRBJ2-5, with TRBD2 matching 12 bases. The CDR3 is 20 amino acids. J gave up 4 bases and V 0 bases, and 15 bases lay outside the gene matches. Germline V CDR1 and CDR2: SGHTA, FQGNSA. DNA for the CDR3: TGTGCCAGCAGCTTAGCGGCCCCGAGGACTAGCGGGGCTTCACTAGAGACCCAGTACTTC. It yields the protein CASSLAAPRTSGASLETQYF.

CDR3 coding DNA: TGTGCCATCAGCCATTCGACTAGCGGGGTTTCCACAGATACGCAGTATTTT. This gives the protein CAISHSTSGVSTDTQYF. V usage is TRBV10-3 and J usage is TRBJ2-3; 11 bases are shared with TRBD2. CDR3 length equals 17 residues. Unmatched junction bases numbered 10, after V lost 6 bases and J lost 2 bases. Germline CDR1 and CDR2: ENHRY and SYGVKD.

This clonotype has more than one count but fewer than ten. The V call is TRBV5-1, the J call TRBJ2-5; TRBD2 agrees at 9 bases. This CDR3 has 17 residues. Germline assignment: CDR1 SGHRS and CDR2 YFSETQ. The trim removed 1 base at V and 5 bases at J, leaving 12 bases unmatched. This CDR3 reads CASSLNPPSGTGETQYF. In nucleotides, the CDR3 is TGCGCCAGCAGCTTGAATCCCCCTAGCGGGACCGGGGAGACCCAGTACTTC.

This chain's CDR3 is CASSPGTQGLVNTEAFF. The CDR3 DNA reads TGTGCCAGCAGTCCAGGGACTCAGGGGCTAGTGAACACTGAAGCTTTCTTT. The chain employs TRBV7-8 and TRBJ1-1; D is perhaps TRBD1 (6 bases). This CDR3 comprises 17 residues. Looked up from germline, CDR1 is SGHVS and CDR2 is FQNEAQ. The V end was cut by 6 bases, the J end by 0 bases, with 20 bases between.

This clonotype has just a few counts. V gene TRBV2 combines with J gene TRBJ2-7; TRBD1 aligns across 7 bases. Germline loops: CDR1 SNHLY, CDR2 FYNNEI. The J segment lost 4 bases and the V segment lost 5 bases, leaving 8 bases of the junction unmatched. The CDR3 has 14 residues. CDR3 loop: CASSPDRTPYEQYF. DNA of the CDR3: TGTGCCAGCAGTCCGGACAGGACGCCTTACGAGCAGTACTTC.

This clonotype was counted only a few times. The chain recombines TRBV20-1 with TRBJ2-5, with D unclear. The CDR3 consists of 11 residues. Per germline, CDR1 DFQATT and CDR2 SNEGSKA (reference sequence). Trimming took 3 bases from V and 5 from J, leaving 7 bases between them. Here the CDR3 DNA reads TGCAGTGCTAGTTCCGGGGAGACCCAGTACTTC. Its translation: CSASSGETQYF.

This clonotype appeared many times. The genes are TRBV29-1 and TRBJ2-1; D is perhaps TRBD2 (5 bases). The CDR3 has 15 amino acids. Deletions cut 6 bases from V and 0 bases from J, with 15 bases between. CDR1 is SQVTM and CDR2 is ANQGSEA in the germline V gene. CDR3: CSVGMSGSSYNEQFF. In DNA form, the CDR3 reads TGCAGCGTCGGTATGAGCGGTAGCTCCTACAATGAGCAGTTCTTC.

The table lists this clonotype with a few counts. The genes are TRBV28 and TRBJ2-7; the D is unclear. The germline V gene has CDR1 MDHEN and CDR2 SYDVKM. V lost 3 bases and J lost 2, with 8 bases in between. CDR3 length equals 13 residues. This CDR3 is CASSLPGTYEQYF. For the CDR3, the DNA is TGTGCCAGCAGTTTGCCGGGTACCTACGAGCAGTACTTC.

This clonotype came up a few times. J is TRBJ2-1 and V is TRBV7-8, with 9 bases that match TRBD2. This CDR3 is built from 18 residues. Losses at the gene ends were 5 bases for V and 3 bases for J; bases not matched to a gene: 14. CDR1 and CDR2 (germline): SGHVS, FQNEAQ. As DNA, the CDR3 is TGTGCCAGCAGCGTCTTCCCCATAAGCGGGAGGCACTACAATGAGCAGTTCTTC. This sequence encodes CASSVFPISGRHYNEQFF.

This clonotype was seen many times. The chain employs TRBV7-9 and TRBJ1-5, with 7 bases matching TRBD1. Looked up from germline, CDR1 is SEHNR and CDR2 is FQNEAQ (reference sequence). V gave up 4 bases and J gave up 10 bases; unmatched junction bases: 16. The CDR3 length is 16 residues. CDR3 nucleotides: TGTGCCAGCAGCTCAAGCGACAGGGCCCCCGGGTTTCCCCAGCATTTT. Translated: CASSSSDRAPGFPQHF.

CDR3 residues: CAISGRAGGTDTQYF. CDR3 nucleotide sequence: TGTGCCATCAGTGGCAGAGCGGGAGGGACTGATACGCAGTATTTT. The chain combines TRBV10-3 with TRBJ2-3, with 10 bases identical to TRBD2. The germline gives CDR1 ENHRY, CDR2 SYGVKD. Trimming at V came to 4 bases and at J to 6 bases, leaving 7 bases not matched to a gene. The length of the CDR3 is 15 residues.

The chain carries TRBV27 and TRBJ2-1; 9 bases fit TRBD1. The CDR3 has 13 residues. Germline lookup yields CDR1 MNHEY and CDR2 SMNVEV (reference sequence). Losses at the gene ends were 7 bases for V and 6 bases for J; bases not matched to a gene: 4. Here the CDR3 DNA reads TGTGCCAGCAAGGTACAGGGGGCCAATGAGCAGTTCTTC. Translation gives CASKVQGANEQFF.

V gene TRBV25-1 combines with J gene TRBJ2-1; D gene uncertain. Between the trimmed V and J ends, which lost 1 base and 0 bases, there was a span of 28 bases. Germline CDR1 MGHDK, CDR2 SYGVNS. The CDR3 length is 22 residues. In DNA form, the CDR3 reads TGTGCCAGCAGTGAATCAGCCCCCCCAAGGCACCAAGAGCAGCTCTCCTACAATGAGCAGTTCTTC. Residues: CASSESAPPRHQEQLSYNEQFF.

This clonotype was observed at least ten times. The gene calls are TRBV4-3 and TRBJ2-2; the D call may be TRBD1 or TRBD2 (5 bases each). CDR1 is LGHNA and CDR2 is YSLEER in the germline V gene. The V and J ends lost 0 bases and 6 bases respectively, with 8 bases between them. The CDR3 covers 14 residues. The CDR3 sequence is CASSQDRGAGELFF. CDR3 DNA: TGCGCCAGCAGCCAAGACAGAGGGGCCGGGGAGCTGTTTTTT.

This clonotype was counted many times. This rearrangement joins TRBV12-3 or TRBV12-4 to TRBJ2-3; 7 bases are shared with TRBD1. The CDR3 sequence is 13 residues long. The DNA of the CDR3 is TGTGCAAGTCGCCGACAGGGTGCAGATACGCAGTATTTT. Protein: CASRRQGADTQYF.

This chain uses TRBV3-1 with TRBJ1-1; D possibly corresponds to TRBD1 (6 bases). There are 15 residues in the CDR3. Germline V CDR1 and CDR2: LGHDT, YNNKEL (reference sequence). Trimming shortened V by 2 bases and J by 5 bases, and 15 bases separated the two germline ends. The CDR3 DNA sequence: TGTGCCAGCAGCCAACCACTCGCGAGGGGGACTGAAGCTTTCTTT. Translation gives CASSQPLARGTEAFF.

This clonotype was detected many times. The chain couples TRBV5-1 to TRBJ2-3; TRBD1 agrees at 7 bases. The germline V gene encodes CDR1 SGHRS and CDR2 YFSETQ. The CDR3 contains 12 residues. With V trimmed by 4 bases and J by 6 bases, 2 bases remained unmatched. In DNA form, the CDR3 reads TGCGCCAGCAGCCCGGACAGGGATACGCAGTATTTT. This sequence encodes CASSPDRDTQYF.

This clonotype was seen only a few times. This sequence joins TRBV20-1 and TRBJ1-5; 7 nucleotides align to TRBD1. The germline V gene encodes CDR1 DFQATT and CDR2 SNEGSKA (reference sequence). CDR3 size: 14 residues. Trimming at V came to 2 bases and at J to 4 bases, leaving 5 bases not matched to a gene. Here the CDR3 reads CSARRQGGNQPQHF. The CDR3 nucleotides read TGCAGTGCTAGAAGACAGGGCGGAAATCAGCCCCAGCATTTT.

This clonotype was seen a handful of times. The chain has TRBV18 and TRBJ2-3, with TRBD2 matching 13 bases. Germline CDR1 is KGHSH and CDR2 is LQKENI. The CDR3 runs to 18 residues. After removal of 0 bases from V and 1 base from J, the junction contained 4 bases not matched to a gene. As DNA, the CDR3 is TGTGCCAGCTCACCACCGTTGGGGACTAGCGGGGGCACAGATACGCAGTATTTT. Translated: CASSPPLGTSGGTDTQYF.

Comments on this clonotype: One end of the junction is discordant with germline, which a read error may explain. In DNA, the CDR3 is TGTGCCATCAGTTTAGCGGGCAGGGTGGTCTCTGGGGCCAACGTCCTGACTTTC. It codes for CAISLAGRVVSGANVLTF. The gene calls are TRBV12-3 or TRBV12-4 and TRBJ2-6; 7 bases map to TRBD2. The CDR3 runs 18 residues.

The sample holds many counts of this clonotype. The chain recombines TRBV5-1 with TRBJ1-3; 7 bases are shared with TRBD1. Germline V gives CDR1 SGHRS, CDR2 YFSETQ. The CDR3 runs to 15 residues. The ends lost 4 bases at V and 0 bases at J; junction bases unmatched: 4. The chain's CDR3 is CASSTGQTSGNTIYF. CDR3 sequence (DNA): TGCGCCAGCAGCACGGGACAGACCTCTGGAAACACCATATATTTT.